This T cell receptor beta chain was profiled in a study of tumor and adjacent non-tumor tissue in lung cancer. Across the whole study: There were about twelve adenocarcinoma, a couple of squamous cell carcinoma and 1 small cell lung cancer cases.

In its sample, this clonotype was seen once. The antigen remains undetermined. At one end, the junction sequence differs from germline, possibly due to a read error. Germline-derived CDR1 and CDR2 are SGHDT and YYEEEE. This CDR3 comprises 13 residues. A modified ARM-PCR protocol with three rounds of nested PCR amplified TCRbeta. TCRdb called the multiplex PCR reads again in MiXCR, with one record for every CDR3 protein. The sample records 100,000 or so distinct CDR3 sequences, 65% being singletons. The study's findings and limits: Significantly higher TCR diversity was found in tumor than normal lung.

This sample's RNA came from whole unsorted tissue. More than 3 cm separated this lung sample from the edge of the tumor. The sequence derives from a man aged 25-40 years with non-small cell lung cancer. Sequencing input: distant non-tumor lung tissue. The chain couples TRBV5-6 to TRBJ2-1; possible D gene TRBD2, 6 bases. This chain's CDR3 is CASSSRLDGEQIF. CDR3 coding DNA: TGTGCGAGCAGCTCAAGACTAGACGGTGAGCAGATCTTC.